The 16 T cell receptor beta chains reported below all come from one sample, sequenced in a study of shared clonotypes between healthy human individuals (dated by TCRdb to about 2020). Library preparation was by the immunoSEQ multiplex PCR assay. TCRdb retrieved this table from immuneACCESS and kept in-frame rearrangements only. Not all clones are present; in checked studies, unresolved V genes account for under half, and no reason is known for the remainder. This sample gives about 2.4 million clones in total; about 92% of them show up just once. The ten largest clones capture about 0.13% of the sample. Source material: naive CD4+ T cells sorted from blood. This specimen's cell subset or site label, per the study, means: CD45RA+ positively selected. The receptors were gathered from a young man in good health.

CDR3 sequence (DNA): TGTGCCAGCACAGAGACCCCTGAAGCTTTCTTT. This translates into CASTETPEAFF. V is TRBV2 and J is TRBJ1-1; D is unresolved. V was pared by 7 bases and J by 6 bases, with 9 bases between. CDR3 size: 11 residues. Germline V gene lookup returns CDR1 SNHLY and CDR2 FYNNEI. Drawing the rest from reference TRBV2 and TRBJ1-1, the complete variable domain is EPEVTQTPSHQVTQMGQEVILRCVPISNHLYFYWYRQILGQKVEFLVSFYNNEISEKSEIFDDQFSVERPDGSNFTLKIRSTKLEDSAMYFCASTETPEAFFGQGTRLTVV.

This chain joins TRBV5-6 and TRBJ1-2; 11 nucleotides align to TRBD1. V shed 4 bases, J shed 5 bases, and the junction held 4 bases outside the gene matches. Germline V lookup: CDR1 SGHDT, CDR2 YYEEEE. The CDR3 contains 14 residues. CDR3 sequence: CASSVWDRGYGYTF. In DNA, the CDR3 is TGTGCCAGCAGCGTCTGGGACAGGGGGTATGGCTACACCTTC.

The chain employs TRBV12-5 and TRBJ2-2, with a tentative D call TRBD2 (6 bases). V gave up 6 bases and J gave up 5 bases, with 7 bases separating them. CDR1 is LGHNT and CDR2 is FRNRAP in the germline V gene. The CDR3 runs 12 residues. The CDR3 DNA sequence: TGTGCTAGTGGCCGGGAGACCGGGGAGCTGTTTTTT. Its translation is CASGRETGELFF.

A few counts support this clone. The rearrangement joins TRBV7-9 to TRBJ2-6; no clear D gene. This CDR3 contains 13 residues. Per the germline V gene, CDR1 is SEHNR and CDR2 is FQNEAQ (reference sequence). V dropped 4 bases and J dropped 4 bases, with 5 bases sitting between them. CDR3 in amino acids: CASSYVGANVLTF. CDR3 nucleotides: TGTGCCAGCAGCTATGTGGGGGCCAACGTCCTGACTTTC.

This chain links TRBV6-6 with TRBJ1-5, with 7 positions matching TRBD1. CDR3 length: 15 amino acids. In germline, CDR1 is MNHNY, CDR2 SVGAGI (reference sequence). V shed 6 bases and J 0 bases; nucleotides not matched to a gene: 5. The CDR3 DNA sequence: TGTGCCAGCAGCTCAGGACAGGTTAGCAATCAGCCCCAGCATTTT. Protein: CASSSGQVSNQPQHF.

The rearrangement joins TRBV28 to TRBJ2-2; weak D call: TRBD2 (6 bases). The CDR3 has 15 residues. Germline V lookup: CDR1 MDHEN, CDR2 SYDVKM. The ends were cut back, 3 bases at V and 8 bases at J, with 16 bases in the middle. The CDR3, as DNA: TGTGCCAGCAGTTTTCGGGGACTGCTATGGGGGGAGCTGTTTTTT. Its protein product is CASSFRGLLWGELFF. Combining the CDR3 with reference TRBV28 and TRBJ2-2 gives the whole variable domain DVKVTQSSRYLVKRTGEKVFLECVQDMDHENMFWYRQDPGLGLRLIYFSYDVKMKEKGDIPEGYSVSREKKERFSLILESASTNQTSMYLCASSFRGLLWGELFFGEGSRLTVL.

V gene TRBV11-1 combines with J gene TRBJ2-5, with 14 bases that match TRBD2. The CDR3 has 18 amino acids. After removal of 4 bases from V and 5 bases from J, the junction contained 12 bases not matched to a gene. Germline V gene data show CDR1 as SGHAT and CDR2 as FQDESV (reference sequence). CDR3 residues: CASSSRLAGGPGRETQYF. The DNA for the CDR3 is TGTGCCAGCAGCTCGCGACTAGCGGGGGGGCCCGGAAGGGAGACCCAGTACTTC.

This clone was found once. V usage is TRBV7-2 and J usage is TRBJ1-6; D gene unclear. Trimming pared 4 bases from V and 8 bases from J, leaving 15 bases between. The CDR3 loop spans 15 amino acids. CDR1 and CDR2 from the germline V gene are SGHTA and FQGNSA. The CDR3 DNA reads as TGTGCCAGCAGCTCATGGGAGGGCTGGGATTCACCCCTCCACTTT. Encoded protein: CASSSWEGWDSPLHF.

The chain recombines TRBV11-2 with TRBJ2-1, with D possibly being TRBD1 or TRBD2 (5 bases each). Germline CDR1 and CDR2: SGHAT and FQNNGV. The CDR3 consists of 13 residues. Trimming left V 1 base short and J 8 bases short, with 9 bases between. CDR3 loop: CASSLGREYEQFF. The CDR3 nucleotides are TGTGCCAGCAGCTTAGGCAGGGAGTATGAGCAGTTCTTC.

The chain recombines TRBV18 with TRBJ1-5; D possibly corresponds to TRBD1 (5 bases). The V end lost 3 bases, the J end lost 2 bases, and 11 bases lay between the germline ends. The CDR3 consists of 15 residues. Germline CDR1 and CDR2: KGHSH and LQKENI. CDR3 region: CASSPVGGGNQPQHF. CDR3 DNA sequence: TGTGCCAGCTCACCGGTTGGGGGAGGCAATCAGCCCCAGCATTTT.

The chain links TRBV5-1 to TRBJ1-2; TRBD1 might be the D (5 bases). Germline CDR1 and CDR2: SGHRS and YFSETQ. The CDR3 has 14 amino acids. The germline V and J ends were trimmed by 2 bases and 4 bases, with 12 bases remaining between them. The CDR3 nucleotides are TGCGCCAGCAGCTTTGAGAGGGGTAGCTATGGCTACACCTTC. Its protein product is CASSFERGSYGYTF.

J is TRBJ1-1 and V is TRBV5-1; no definite D call. The CDR3 length is 14 residues. V lost 2 bases and J lost 1, with 9 bases in between. Germline V CDR1 and CDR2: SGHRS, YFSETQ. The CDR3 nucleotides are TGCGCCAGCAGCTTAACCTGGACGAACACTGAAGCTTTCTTT. Translating it yields CASSLTWTNTEAFF.

V and J are TRBV4-1 and TRBJ2-3, with 13 nucleotides matching TRBD2. CDR1 and CDR2 from the germline V gene are MGHRA and YSYEKL. V lost 2 bases to trimming and J lost 0 bases; unmatched junction nucleotides: 5. The CDR3 runs to 18 residues. As DNA, the CDR3 is TGCGCCAGCAGCCAACGGACTAGCGGGGGCCTTAGCACAGATACGCAGTATTTT. Its protein is CASSQRTSGGLSTDTQYF.

The chain is built from TRBV11-2 and TRBJ2-1; a weak D match, TRBD1 (5 bases). With 1 base removed from V and 2 bases from J, the gap between germline ends came to 9 bases. CDR1 SGHAT and CDR2 FQNNGV come from the germline V gene. The CDR3 extends over 15 amino acids. The CDR3 DNA reads as TGTGCCAGCAGCTTAGGCCTAGGGGCCTACAATGAGCAGTTCTTC. Amino acid sequence: CASSLGLGAYNEQFF.

V and J are TRBV6-1 and TRBJ2-7; 7 bases agree with TRBD1. CDR1 MNHNS and CDR2 SASEGT come from the germline V gene. Unmatched junction bases numbered 8, after V lost 2 bases and J lost 4 bases. The CDR3 length is 15 residues. This CDR3 is CASSEWGTAFYEQYF. DNA for the CDR3: TGTGCCAGCAGTGAATGGGGGACAGCCTTTTACGAGCAGTACTTC.

The chain recombines TRBV30 with TRBJ1-2; the D gene is possibly TRBD1 (5 bases). Germline V lookup: CDR1 GTSNPN, CDR2 SVGIG (reference sequence). This CDR3 region has 12 residues. CDR3 DNA: TGTGCAATAAACCAGGGCGGGTATGGCTACACCTTC. The encoded protein is CAINQGGYGYTF.